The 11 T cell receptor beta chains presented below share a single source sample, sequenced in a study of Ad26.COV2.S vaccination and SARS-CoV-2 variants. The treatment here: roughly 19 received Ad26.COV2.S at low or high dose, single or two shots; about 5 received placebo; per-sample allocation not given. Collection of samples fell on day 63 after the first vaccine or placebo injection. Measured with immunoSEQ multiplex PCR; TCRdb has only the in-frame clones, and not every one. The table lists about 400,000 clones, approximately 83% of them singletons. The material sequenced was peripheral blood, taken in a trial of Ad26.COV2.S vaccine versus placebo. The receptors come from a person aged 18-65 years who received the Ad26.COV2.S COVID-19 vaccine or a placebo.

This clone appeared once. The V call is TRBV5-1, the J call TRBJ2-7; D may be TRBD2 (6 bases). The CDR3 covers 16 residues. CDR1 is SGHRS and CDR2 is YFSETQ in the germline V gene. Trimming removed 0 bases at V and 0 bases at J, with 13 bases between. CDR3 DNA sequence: TGCGCCAGCAGCTTGGCTTACGAGGGAGGCTCCTACGAGCAGTACTTC. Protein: CASSLAYEGGSYEQYF. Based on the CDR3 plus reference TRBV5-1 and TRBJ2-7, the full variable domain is KAGVTQTPRYLIKTRGQQVTLSCSPISGHRSVSWYQQTPGQGLQFLFEYFSETQRNKGNFPGRFSGRQFSNSRSEMNVSTLELGDSALYLCASSLAYEGGSYEQYFGPGTRLTVT.

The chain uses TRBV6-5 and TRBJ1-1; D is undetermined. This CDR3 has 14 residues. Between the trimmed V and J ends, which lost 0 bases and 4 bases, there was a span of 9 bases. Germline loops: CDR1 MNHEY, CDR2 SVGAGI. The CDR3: CASSYSGSSTEAFF. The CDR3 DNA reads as TGTGCCAGCAGTTACTCAGGCAGTAGCACTGAAGCTTTCTTT.

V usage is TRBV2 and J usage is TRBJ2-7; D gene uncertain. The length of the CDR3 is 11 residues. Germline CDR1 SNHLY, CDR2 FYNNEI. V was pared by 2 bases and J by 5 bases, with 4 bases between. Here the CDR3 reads CASSERDEQYF. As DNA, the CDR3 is TGTGCCAGCAGTGAACGAGACGAGCAGTACTTC.

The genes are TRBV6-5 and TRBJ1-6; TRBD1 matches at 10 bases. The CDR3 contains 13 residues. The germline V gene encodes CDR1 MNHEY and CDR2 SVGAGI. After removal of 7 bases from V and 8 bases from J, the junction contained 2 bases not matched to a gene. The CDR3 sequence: CASNGQGDSPLHF. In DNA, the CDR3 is TGTGCCAGCAATGGACAGGGGGATTCACCCCTCCACTTT.

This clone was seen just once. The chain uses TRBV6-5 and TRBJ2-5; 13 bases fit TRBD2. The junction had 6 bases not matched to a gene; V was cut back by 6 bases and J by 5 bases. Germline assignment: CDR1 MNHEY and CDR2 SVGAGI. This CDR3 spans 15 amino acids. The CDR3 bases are TGTGCCAGCAGAAGGACTAGCGGGAGTCTGGAGACCCAGTACTTC. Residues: CASRRTSGSLETQYF.

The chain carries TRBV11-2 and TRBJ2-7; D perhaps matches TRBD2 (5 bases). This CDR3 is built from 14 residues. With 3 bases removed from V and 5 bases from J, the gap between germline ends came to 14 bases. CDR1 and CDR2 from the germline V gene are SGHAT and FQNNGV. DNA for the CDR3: TGTGCCAGCAGCTTTCCGGGATACGTTAACGAGCAGTACTTC. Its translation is CASSFPGYVNEQYF.

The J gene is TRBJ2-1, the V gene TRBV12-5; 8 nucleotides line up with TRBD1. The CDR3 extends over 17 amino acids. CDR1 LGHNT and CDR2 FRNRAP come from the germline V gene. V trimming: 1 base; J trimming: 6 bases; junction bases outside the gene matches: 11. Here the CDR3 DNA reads TGTGCTAGTGGTTTGGCCTCGACAGGGGCGATGAGCAATGAGCAGTTCTTC. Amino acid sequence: CASGLASTGAMSNEQFF. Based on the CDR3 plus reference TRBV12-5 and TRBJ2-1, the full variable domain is DARVTQTPRHKVTEMGQEVTMRCQPILGHNTVFWYRQTMMQGLELLAYFRNRAPLDDSGMPKDRFSAEMPDATLATLKIQPSEPRDSAVYFCASGLASTGAMSNEQFFGPGTRLTVL.

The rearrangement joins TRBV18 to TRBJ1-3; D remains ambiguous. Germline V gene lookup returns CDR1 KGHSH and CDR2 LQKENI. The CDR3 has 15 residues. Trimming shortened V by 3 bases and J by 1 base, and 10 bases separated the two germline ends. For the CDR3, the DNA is TGTGCCAGCTCACCTCCCGTAGGATCTGGAAACACCATATATTTT. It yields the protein CASSPPVGSGNTIYF. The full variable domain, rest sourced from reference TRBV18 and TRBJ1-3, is NAGVMQNPRHLVRRRGQEARLRCSPMKGHSHVYWYRQLPEEGLKFMVYLQKENIIDESGMPKERFSAEFPKEGPSILRIQQVVRGDSAAYFCASSPPVGSGNTIYFGEGSWLTVV.

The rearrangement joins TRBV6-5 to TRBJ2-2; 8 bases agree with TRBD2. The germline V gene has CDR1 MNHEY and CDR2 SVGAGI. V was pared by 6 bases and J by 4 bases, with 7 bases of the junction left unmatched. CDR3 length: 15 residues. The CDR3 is CASRRSGSVTGELFF. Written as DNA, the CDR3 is TGTGCCAGCAGGAGGAGCGGGAGCGTCACCGGGGAGCTGTTTTTT.

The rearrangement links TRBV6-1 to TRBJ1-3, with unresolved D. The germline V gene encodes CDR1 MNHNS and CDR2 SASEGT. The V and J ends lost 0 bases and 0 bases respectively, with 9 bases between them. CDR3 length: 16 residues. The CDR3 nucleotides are TGTGCCAGCAGTGAAGCGTCTCGGTACTCTGGAAACACCATATATTTT. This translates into CASSEASRYSGNTIYF.

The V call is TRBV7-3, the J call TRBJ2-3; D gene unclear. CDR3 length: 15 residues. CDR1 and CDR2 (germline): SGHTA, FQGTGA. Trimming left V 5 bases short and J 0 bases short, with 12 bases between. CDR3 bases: TGTGCCAGCAGCATAGGGTCCACAAGCACAGATACGCAGTATTTT. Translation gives CASSIGSTSTDTQYF.